The source of this T cell receptor beta chain is a study of cytomegalovirus exposure and HLA in healthy donors. V shed 3 bases and J 10 bases; nucleotides not matched to a gene: 11. This CDR3 contains 16 residues. Germline assignment: CDR1 MDHEN and CDR2 SYDVKM. 13 Jbeta primers and 60 Vbeta primers were used for the PCR. The method was immunoSEQ multiplex PCR; TCRdb's version includes in-frame clones alone and lacks a portion of them. Counted here are under 130,000 clones, 79% occurring once; the ten biggest clones make up over 4%. This sequence joins TRBV28 and TRBJ2-1; 11 nucleotides line up with TRBD2. The receptor was derived from a man aged 50-59 years in good health and CMV-seropositive. The specimen was PBMCs. The CDR3 DNA is TGTGCCAGCAGTTTTGGGGGGCTAGCGGGAGGCGGAGAGCAGTTCTTC. This gives the protein CASSFGGLAGGGEQFF.